Presented here are 27 T cell receptor beta chains from one specimen sequenced in a study of T cell responses to AZD1222 COVID-19 vaccine. Data came from immunoSEQ multiplex PCR; TCRdb stores just in-frame clones and leaves some out. The data show about 160,000 clones, with 92% seen just once and about 1% held by the top ten. Sequenced material: peripheral blood, taken 28 days after the second AZD1222 dose. The origin of the receptors is an adult who received the AZD1222 COVID-19 vaccine.

This clone was seen once. This chain connects TRBV5-5 to TRBJ1-1; D unresolved. The CDR3 has 14 amino acids. Germline-derived CDR1 and CDR2 are SGHKS and YYEKEE (reference sequence). V was trimmed by 4 bases and J by 1 base, leaving 11 bases between them. The CDR3, as DNA: TGTGCCAGCAGCCCTGCCGGGCAGAACACTGAAGCTTTCTTT. Protein product: CASSPAGQNTEAFF.

Only one count was recorded for this clone. This chain links TRBV10-3 with TRBJ2-5, with 7 bases matching TRBD2. Germline trimming cut 10 bases from V and 0 bases from J; bases unmatched to any gene: 14. The germline V gene has CDR1 ENHRY and CDR2 SYGVKD. CDR3 length: 16 residues. CDR3 residues: CATAGVGPTYQETQYF. The CDR3 DNA sequence: TGTGCCACCGCGGGGGTAGGGCCGACGTACCAAGAGACCCAGTACTTC.

The chain has TRBV18 and TRBJ2-7; no reliable D call. V shed 3 bases and J shed 7 bases, with 10 bases lying between them. The CDR3 consists of 12 residues. Germline values: CDR1 KGHSH, CDR2 LQKENI. In DNA, the CDR3 is TGTGCCAGCTCACCGGGCGTCTTGGAGCAGTACTTC. This translates into CASSPGVLEQYF.

The chain carries TRBV3-1 (or the pseudogene TRBV3-2) and TRBJ2-1; 11 nucleotides match TRBD2. V was clipped by 2 bases and J by 3 bases; unmatched bases: 3. This CDR3 comprises 16 residues. CDR1 and CDR2 (germline): LGHDT, YNNKEL (reference sequence). The CDR3 DNA follows: TGTGCCAGCAGCCAACTAGCGGGGGGTTACTACAATGAGCAGTTCTTC. Translated, it gives CASSQLAGGYYNEQFF.

This chain uses TRBV18 with TRBJ1-2, with a tentative D call TRBD1 (6 bases). Trimming removed 6 bases from V and 6 bases from J, with 14 bases in between. Germline V gives CDR1 KGHSH, CDR2 LQKENI. The CDR3 is made up of 13 amino acids. Here the CDR3 DNA reads TGTGCCAGCTCTCAACAGGGTATTGATGGCTACACCTTC. Its protein product is CASSQQGIDGYTF.

The chain couples TRBV7-2 to TRBJ1-3; D ambiguous. V was shortened by 1 base and J by 4 bases, with 14 bases between the two germline ends. The CDR3 is made up of 16 amino acids. Per germline, CDR1 SGHTA and CDR2 FQGNSA. The CDR3 DNA sequence: TGTGCCAGCAGCTTAGACGGATCCTCGGGCGGAAACACCATATATTTT. It is translated as CASSLDGSSGGNTIYF.

This chain joins TRBV9 and TRBJ1-6; D may be TRBD1 (5 bases). The CDR3 runs to 16 residues. Germline lookup yields CDR1 SGDLS and CDR2 YYNGEE. V was clipped by 0 bases and J by 9 bases, with 16 bases between them. The CDR3 DNA sequence: TGTGCCAGCAGCGTAGATAGGGCAGGGATAGGTTCACCCCTCCACTTT. Translating it yields CASSVDRAGIGSPLHF.

The chain is built from TRBV6-5 and TRBJ1-2; D unresolved. Germline V gene data show CDR1 as MNHEY and CDR2 as SVGAGI. This CDR3 contains 14 residues. V lost 0 bases and J lost 3, with 8 bases in between. The chain's CDR3 is CASSYSKAYYGYTF. CDR3 bases: TGTGCCAGCAGTTACTCGAAGGCATACTATGGCTACACCTTC.

The chain recombines TRBV6-1 with TRBJ2-3; D gene unclear. The V and J ends lost 6 bases and 5 bases respectively, with 15 bases between them. This CDR3 region has 14 residues. In germline, CDR1 is MNHNS, CDR2 SASEGT. Here the CDR3 reads CASSYPHQRDTQYF. The CDR3 nucleotides are TGTGCCAGCAGCTACCCCCACCAGCGAGATACGCAGTATTTT.

The rearrangement joins TRBV7-9 to TRBJ1-1; D is possibly TRBD1 (6 bases). CDR3 length: 15 amino acids. Germline V gives CDR1 SEHNR, CDR2 FQNEAQ (reference sequence). Trimming shortened V by 4 bases and J by 0 bases, and 12 bases separated the two germline ends. The CDR3 nucleotides are TGTGCCAGCAGCTCGCCGGGACACCTGAACACTGAAGCTTTCTTT. Its protein is CASSSPGHLNTEAFF. The variable domain in full, with the rest retrieved from reference TRBV7-9 and TRBJ1-1, is DTGVSQNPRHKITKRGQNVTFRCDPISEHNRLYWYRQTLGQGPEFLTYFQNEAQLEKSRLLSDRFSAERPKGSFSTLEIQRTEQGDSAMYLCASSSPGHLNTEAFFGQGTRLTVV.

This rearrangement joins TRBV9 to TRBJ2-3; D is unresolved. From germline, CDR1 is SGDLS and CDR2 YYNGEE. V shed 0 bases and J shed 2 bases, with 13 bases lying between them. This CDR3 spans 16 amino acids. The CDR3 sequence is CASSVGRHKATDTQYF. CDR3 bases: TGTGCCAGCAGCGTAGGGCGGCACAAAGCCACAGATACGCAGTATTTT.

In this sample, this clone turned up once. The rearrangement uses TRBV7-9 and TRBJ2-1; TRBD2 might be the D (5 bases). The CDR3 spans 13 residues. Germline V gene lookup returns CDR1 SEHNR and CDR2 FQNEAQ (reference sequence). V lost 3 bases and J lost 8, with 11 bases in between. CDR3: CASSFQRRDEQFF. The CDR3, as DNA: TGTGCCAGCAGCTTCCAGCGGCGTGATGAGCAGTTCTTC.

The chain is built from TRBV19 and TRBJ1-1, with a possible D match to TRBD1 (5 bases). Germline V gene data show CDR1 as LNHDA and CDR2 as SQIVND (reference sequence). CDR3 length: 12 amino acids. V lost 7 bases to trimming and J lost 4 bases, with 10 bases between them. CDR3: CASNPRGTEAFF. In DNA form, the CDR3 reads TGTGCCAGTAATCCTAGGGGCACTGAAGCTTTCTTT.

The chain employs TRBV6-5 and TRBJ1-1; D is unclear. Germline V lookup: CDR1 MNHEY, CDR2 SVGAGI. Trimming took off 0 bases at V and 1 base at J, with 6 bases between the two ends. The CDR3 runs 14 residues. For the CDR3, the DNA is TGTGCCAGCAGTTACTCGCCCGCGAACACTGAAGCTTTCTTT. It is translated as CASSYSPANTEAFF.

V gene TRBV5-1 combines with J gene TRBJ2-7; 8 bases agree with TRBD2. This CDR3 has 13 residues. Germline CDR1 SGHRS, CDR2 YFSETQ. Trimming at V came to 5 bases and at J to 6 bases, leaving 7 bases not matched to a gene. CDR3 nucleotides: TGCGCCAGCAGACATGCCGGGACTAGCGAGCAGTACTTC. It encodes CASRHAGTSEQYF.

The V call is TRBV6-1, the J call TRBJ1-2; D possibly corresponds to TRBD1 (6 bases). The V end lost 3 bases, the J end lost 1 base, and 12 bases lay between the germline ends. This CDR3 is 15 amino acids long. CDR1 is MNHNS and CDR2 is SASEGT in the germline V gene. The CDR3 is CASSDGTPFNYGYTF. The CDR3 DNA reads as TGTGCCAGCAGTGACGGGACACCTTTTAACTATGGCTACACCTTC.

This rearrangement joins TRBV7-2 to TRBJ2-7; D gene unclear. The CDR3 has 15 residues. The germline V gene has CDR1 SGHTA and CDR2 FQGNSA. V was clipped by 2 bases and J by 0 bases, with 11 bases between them. CDR3: CASSLKAANSYEQYF. DNA of the CDR3: TGTGCCAGCAGCTTAAAGGCAGCGAACTCCTACGAGCAGTACTTC. Filled out from reference TRBV7-2 and TRBJ2-7, the complete variable domain reads GAGVSQSPSNKVTEKGKDVELRCDPISGHTALYWYRQSLGQGLEFLIYFQGNSAPDKSGLPSDRFSAERTGGSVSTLTIQRTQQEDSAVYLCASSLKAANSYEQYFGPGTRLTVT.

V usage is TRBV5-1 and J usage is TRBJ2-3, with TRBD1 matching over 11 bases. The germline V gene encodes CDR1 SGHRS and CDR2 YFSETQ. The CDR3 totals 16 residues. The V segment lost 4 bases and the J segment 3 bases; nucleotides outside the gene matches: 7. The CDR3 region has the DNA TGCGCCAGCAGCAGTGGACAGGGGGCATGGACAGATACGCAGTATTTT. Residues: CASSSGQGAWTDTQYF.

The V call is TRBV19, the J call TRBJ1-4; D gene uncertain. V lost 3 bases and J lost 0, with 14 bases in between. Per germline, CDR1 LNHDA and CDR2 SQIVND (reference sequence). The CDR3 has 17 amino acids. CDR3 residues: CASSISLQAATNEKLFF. CDR3 DNA sequence: TGTGCCAGTAGTATCTCCCTTCAAGCCGCAACTAATGAAAAACTGTTTTTT. Variable domain in full (rest from reference TRBV19 and TRBJ1-4): DGGITQSPKYLFRKEGQNVTLSCEQNLNHDAMYWYRQDPGQGLRLIYYSQIVNDFQKGDIAEGYSVSREKKESFPLTVTSAQKNPTAFYLCASSISLQAATNEKLFFGSGTQLSVL.

The chain employs TRBV28 and TRBJ1-4; the D gene is possibly TRBD1 (5 bases). The CDR3 is made up of 15 amino acids. Germline CDR1 and CDR2: MDHEN and SYDVKM. Trimming shortened V by 8 bases and J by 0 bases, and 13 bases separated the two germline ends. This chain's CDR3 is CASGLGTSTNEKLFF. The CDR3 coding sequence is TGTGCCAGCGGACTCGGGACTTCAACTAATGAAAAACTGTTTTTT.

The V gene is TRBV6-6, the J gene TRBJ2-3; 9 bases align to TRBD2. The CDR3 runs to 15 residues. The germline V gene has CDR1 MNHNY and CDR2 SVGAGI (reference sequence). V trimming: 2 bases; J trimming: 2 bases; junction bases outside the gene matches: 2. CDR3 loop: CASSYPSGDTDTQYF. The CDR3 DNA reads TGTGCCAGCAGTTACCCTAGCGGGGACACAGATACGCAGTATTTT.

This clone was counted once. The V gene is TRBV6-5, the J gene TRBJ1-5; possible D gene TRBD1, 5 bases. The V gene lost 0 bases and the J gene lost 5 bases, with 11 bases spanning the gap. CDR1 is MNHEY, CDR2 SVGAGI, per germline. The CDR3 runs 15 residues. DNA of the CDR3: TGTGCCAGCAGTTACTCGAGCCAGGGAGATCAGCCCCAGCATTTT. It encodes CASSYSSQGDQPQHF.

The chain links TRBV11-2 to TRBJ1-1; TRBD1 is a possible D gene (5 bases). This CDR3 has 15 residues. Germline V CDR1 and CDR2: SGHAT, FQNNGV. V lost 5 bases, J lost 1 base, and 14 bases lay in between. CDR3: CASSPWGVKNTEAFF. The CDR3 DNA follows: TGTGCCAGCAGCCCCTGGGGGGTCAAGAACACTGAAGCTTTCTTT.

The chain employs TRBV6-1 and TRBJ1-1; possible D gene TRBD1, 5 bases. CDR3 length equals 14 residues. Germline CDR1 reads MNHNS; CDR2 reads SASEGT. V lost 2 bases to trimming and J lost 4 bases, with 11 bases between them. The CDR3 DNA is TGTGCCAGCAGTGAATGGGGGGATGGCACTGAAGCTTTCTTT. Translated, it gives CASSEWGDGTEAFF.

V usage is TRBV3-1 (or the pseudogene TRBV3-2) and J usage is TRBJ1-5, with 7 nucleotides matching TRBD1. The V gene's germline CDR1 is LGHDT and CDR2 YNNKEL (reference sequence). The CDR3 has 14 residues. V was pared by 5 bases and J by 7 bases, with 8 bases of the junction left unmatched. CDR3 sequence (DNA): TGTGCCAGCAGCATACAGGGGTTTGGACAGCCCCAGCATTTT. Protein: CASSIQGFGQPQHF.

This chain uses TRBV19 with TRBJ1-1; tentative D call: TRBD1 (6 bases). Trimming shortened V by 9 bases and J by 1 base, and 18 bases separated the two germline ends. Per germline, CDR1 LNHDA and CDR2 SQIVND (reference sequence). The CDR3 sequence is 15 residues long. The CDR3 DNA sequence: TGTGCCAGCCTAGCCCCCAAGGGGGAGAACACTGAAGCTTTCTTT. Its translation is CASLAPKGENTEAFF.

The chain carries TRBV27 and TRBJ1-1; 11 nucleotides agree with TRBD1. After removal of 6 bases from V and 4 bases from J, the junction contained 7 bases not matched to a gene. This CDR3 contains 15 residues. Germline CDR1 and CDR2: MNHEY and SMNVEV (reference sequence). The CDR3 DNA reads as TGTGCCAGCAGAAACGGACAGGGGGCCTTCACTGAAGCTTTCTTT. Its protein is CASRNGQGAFTEAFF.